One and the same sample provided the 4 T cell receptor beta chains below, sequenced in a study of cytomegalovirus exposure and HLA in healthy donors. With 60 Vbeta and 13 Jbeta primers, the PCR was carried out. This table comes from immunoSEQ multiplex PCR, and its TCRdb copy is limited to in-frame clones, with some not included. The sample shows 100,000 or so clones, about 79% of them seen only once. The sequencing input was PBMCs. These receptor sequences come from a man aged 45-60 years in good health and CMV-seropositive.

Turning to this clone: Other nucleotide sequences from this sample produce the same CDR3. The rearrangement uses TRBV5-1 and TRBJ2-2; 7 bases agree with TRBD1. This CDR3 contains 15 residues. Trimming at V came to 0 bases and at J to 1 base, leaving 0 bases not matched to a gene. CDR1 is SGHRS and CDR2 is YFSETQ in the germline V gene. For the CDR3, the DNA is TGCGCCAGCAGCTTGGGACAGGGGAACACCGGGGAGCTGTTTTTT. It encodes CASSLGQGNTGELFF.

This clone showed up just a few times. The chain couples TRBV28 to TRBJ2-1; 13 nucleotides line up with TRBD2. The V gene's germline CDR1 is MDHEN and CDR2 SYDVKM. With 6 bases clipped from V and 0 bases from J, the junction kept 11 bases outside the gene matches. The CDR3 contains 19 residues. CDR3 sequence: CASRAPGLAGSSSYNEQFF. DNA for the CDR3: TGTGCCAGCAGAGCTCCGGGACTAGCGGGGAGCTCCTCCTACAATGAGCAGTTCTTC.

The V gene is TRBV29-1, the J gene TRBJ1-2, with 11 bases matching TRBD1. This CDR3 has 13 residues. With 5 bases clipped from V and 7 bases from J, the junction kept 6 bases outside the gene matches. The germline V gene encodes CDR1 SQVTM and CDR2 ANQGSEA. The CDR3, as DNA: TGCAGCGTTTCTGGACAGGGGGCTTTTGGCTACACCTTC. Residues: CSVSGQGAFGYTF. The variable domain in full, with the rest retrieved from reference TRBV29-1 and TRBJ1-2, is SAVISQKPSRDICQRGTSLTIQCQVDSQVTMMFWYRQQPGQSLTLIATANQGSEATYESGFVIDKFPISRPNLTFSTLTVSNMSPEDSSIYLCSVSGQGAFGYTFGSGTRLTVV.

This clone showed up just a few times. The chain combines TRBV28 with TRBJ1-3, with 9 positions matching TRBD1. Germline loops: CDR1 MDHEN, CDR2 SYDVKM. The CDR3 totals 15 residues. V was pared by 6 bases and J by 0 bases, with 3 bases of the junction left unmatched. The CDR3, as DNA: TGTGCCAGCAGACTGACAGGGGGCTCTGGAAACACCATATATTTT. Amino acids: CASRLTGGSGNTIYF.